Below are 5 T cell receptor beta chains sequenced from a single sample in a study of CD8 T cells in Susac syndrome. Random hexamers served to reverse transcribe roughly 0.45 to 1 ug RNA. TCRdb fed the immunoSEQ multiplex PCR reads into MiXCR, producing one record per CDR3 protein. Here the sample spans roughly 130,000 distinct CDR3 sequences, more than 90% being singletons. Source material: CD4+ T cells from PBMCs. The receptors derive from a human donor in good health.

The chain is built from TRBV5-1 and TRBJ2-7, with 8 bases lining up with TRBD2. Trimming took 0 bases from V and 3 from J; bases not matched to a gene: 2. CDR1 SGHRS and CDR2 YFSETQ come from the germline V gene. The CDR3 loop spans 14 amino acids. CDR3 coding DNA: TGCGCCAGCAGCTTGGCGGGAGGGGTCTACGAGCAGTACTTC. Its protein product is CASSLAGGVYEQYF.

CDR3 DNA sequence: TGTGCCAGCAGCTTGACAGAAAGCACAGATACGCAGTATTTT. Translated, it gives CASSLTESTDTQYF. The chain uses TRBV11-3 and TRBJ2-3; D is perhaps TRBD1 (5 bases). Between the trimmed V and J ends, which lost 3 bases and 0 bases, there was a span of 7 bases. Germline CDR1 and CDR2: SGHNT and YENEEA. The CDR3 loop spans 14 amino acids.

The CDR3 coding sequence is TGCAGCGTTCACCGACCCCCACACAATGAGCAGTTCTTC. Protein: CSVHRPPHNEQFF. V and J are TRBV29-1 and TRBJ2-1; no reliable D call. Germline V CDR1 and CDR2: SQVTM, ANQGSEA. V gave up 5 bases and J gave up 5 bases, with 13 bases separating them. The CDR3 extends over 13 amino acids.

The chain carries TRBV3-1 and TRBJ2-5; D ambiguous. The V end was cut by 4 bases, the J end by 5 bases, with 8 bases between. Germline values: CDR1 LGHDT, CDR2 YNNKEL (reference sequence). This CDR3 has 12 amino acids. The CDR3, as DNA: TGTGCCAGCAGCCGAGGTATCGAGACCCAGTACTTC. It specifies CASSRGIETQYF.

This chain links TRBV7-9 with TRBJ2-5; 11 bases are shared with TRBD2. V was clipped by 3 bases and J by 5 bases; unmatched bases: 2. CDR1 is SEHNR, CDR2 FQNEAQ, per germline (reference sequence). CDR3 length equals 14 residues. CDR3 sequence (DNA): TGTGCCAGCAGCTTGGCTAGCGGGAGGGAGACCCAGTACTTC. This codes for CASSLASGRETQYF. Together with reference TRBV7-9 and TRBJ2-5, the CDR3 gives the full variable domain: DTGVSQNPRHKITKRGQNVTFRCDPISEHNRLYWYRQTLGQGPEFLTYFQNEAQLEKSRLLSDRFSAERPKGSFSTLEIQRTEQGDSAMYLCASSLASGRETQYFGPGTRLLVL.